What follows describes a single T cell receptor beta chain. As yet, its antigen is unknown. The ends were cut back, 2 bases at V and 5 bases at J, with 7 bases in the middle. This CDR3 region has 12 residues. Germline V CDR1 and CDR2: SEHNR, FQNEAQ (reference sequence). This sample stems from a study of Tregs in tolerant kidney transplant recipients. Study-wide results and limits: Biological reproducibility was not directly addressed, but technical replication error appeared minimal.

Here immunoSEQ multiplex PCR was the method, and the copy in TCRdb shows in-frame clones only, minus some. The sample has tens of thousands of clones, 85% to 90% seen once. The chain combines TRBV7-9 with TRBJ2-7; a possible D gene is TRBD1 (6 bases). The starting material was CD4+ T cells from blood, obtained before the transplant. The source is a human donor who received a combined kidney and bone marrow transplant. The CDR3 protein is CASSLSGDEQYF. Written as DNA, the CDR3 is TGTGCCAGCAGCTTATCAGGGGACGAGCAGTACTTC.